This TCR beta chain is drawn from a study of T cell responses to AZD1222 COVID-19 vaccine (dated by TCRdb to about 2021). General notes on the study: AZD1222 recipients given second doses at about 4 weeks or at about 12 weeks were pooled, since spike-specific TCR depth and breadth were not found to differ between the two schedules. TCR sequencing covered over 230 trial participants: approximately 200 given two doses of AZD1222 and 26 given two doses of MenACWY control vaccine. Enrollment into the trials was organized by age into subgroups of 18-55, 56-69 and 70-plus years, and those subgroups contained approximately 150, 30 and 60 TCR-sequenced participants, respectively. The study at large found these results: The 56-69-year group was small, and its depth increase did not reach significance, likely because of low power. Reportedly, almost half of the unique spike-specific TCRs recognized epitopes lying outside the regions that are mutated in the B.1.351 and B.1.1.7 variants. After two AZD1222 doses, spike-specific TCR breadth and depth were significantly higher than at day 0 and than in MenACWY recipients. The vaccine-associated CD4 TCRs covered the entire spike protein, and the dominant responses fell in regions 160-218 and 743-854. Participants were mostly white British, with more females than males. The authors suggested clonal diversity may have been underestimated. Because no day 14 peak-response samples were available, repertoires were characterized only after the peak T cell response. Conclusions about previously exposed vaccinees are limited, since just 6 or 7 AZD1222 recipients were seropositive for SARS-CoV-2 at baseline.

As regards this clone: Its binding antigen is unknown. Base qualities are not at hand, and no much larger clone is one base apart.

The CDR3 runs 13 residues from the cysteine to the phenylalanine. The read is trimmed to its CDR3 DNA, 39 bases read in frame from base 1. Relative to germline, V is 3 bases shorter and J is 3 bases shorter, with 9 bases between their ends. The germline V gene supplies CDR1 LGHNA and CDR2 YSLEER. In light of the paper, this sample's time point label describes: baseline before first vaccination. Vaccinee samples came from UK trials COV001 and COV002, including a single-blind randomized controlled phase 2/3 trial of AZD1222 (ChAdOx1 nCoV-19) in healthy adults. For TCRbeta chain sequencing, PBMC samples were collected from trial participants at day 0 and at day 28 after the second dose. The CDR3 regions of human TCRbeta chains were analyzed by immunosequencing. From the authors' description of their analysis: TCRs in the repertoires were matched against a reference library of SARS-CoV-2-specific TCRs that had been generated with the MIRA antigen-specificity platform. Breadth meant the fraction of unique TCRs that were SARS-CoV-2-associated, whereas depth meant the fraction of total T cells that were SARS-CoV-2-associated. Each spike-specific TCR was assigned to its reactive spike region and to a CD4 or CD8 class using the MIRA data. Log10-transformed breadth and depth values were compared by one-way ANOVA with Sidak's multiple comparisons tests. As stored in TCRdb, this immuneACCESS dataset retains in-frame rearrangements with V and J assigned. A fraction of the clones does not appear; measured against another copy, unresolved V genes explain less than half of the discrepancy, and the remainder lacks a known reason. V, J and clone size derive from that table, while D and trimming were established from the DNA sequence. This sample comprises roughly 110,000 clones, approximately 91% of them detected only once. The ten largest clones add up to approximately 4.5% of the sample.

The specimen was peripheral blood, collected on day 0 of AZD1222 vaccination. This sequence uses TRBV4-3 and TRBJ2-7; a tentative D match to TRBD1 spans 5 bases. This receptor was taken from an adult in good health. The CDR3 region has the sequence CASSQSQGYEQYF. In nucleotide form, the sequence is TGCGCCAGCAGCCAGAGTCAGGGCTACGAGCAGTACTTC.